The 26 T cell receptor beta chains below all came from one sample that was sequenced in a study of cytomegalovirus exposure and HLA in healthy donors. The method was immunoSEQ multiplex PCR; TCRdb's version includes in-frame clones alone and lacks a portion of them. The profile covers under 150,000 clones, with 85% to 90% appearing a single time and around 10% taken by the ten largest. Sequencing input: PBMCs. All receptors come from a man aged 18 to 30 in good health and CMV-seropositive.

This rearrangement joins TRBV9 to TRBJ1-5, with D unclear. Germline loops: CDR1 SGDLS, CDR2 YYNGEE. V lost 0 bases and J lost 2, with 9 bases in between. The CDR3 spans 15 residues. CDR3 in DNA: TGTGCCAGCAGCGTAGATGAGGGTCGCAATCAGCCCCAGCATTTT. Encoded protein: CASSVDEGRNQPQHF.

V usage is TRBV11-1 and J usage is TRBJ2-4; maybe TRBD2 (6 bases). V was shortened by 1 base and J by 9 bases, with 16 bases between the two germline ends. Per the germline V gene, CDR1 is SGHAT and CDR2 is FQDESV (reference sequence). The CDR3 sequence is 15 residues long. The CDR3 is CASSLVAGTLGIQYF. The CDR3 bases are TGTGCCAGCAGCTTAGTGGCGGGAACCCTAGGCATTCAGTACTTC.

The chain links TRBV5-1 to TRBJ2-5; TRBD2 is a possible D gene (6 bases). The DNA end is more similar to TRBJ2-7, so the J call may be wrong. The CDR3 loop spans 14 amino acids. Germline lookup yields CDR1 SGHRS and CDR2 YFSETQ. The CDR3 DNA follows: TGCGCCAGCAGCTCCCGACTAGTTGGAGACGAGCAGTACTTC. This translates into CASSSRLVGDEQYF.

The gene calls are TRBV18 and TRBJ2-4; TRBD1 matches at 7 bases. V gave up 4 bases and J gave up 5 bases; unmatched junction bases: 5. CDR1 is KGHSH, CDR2 LQKENI, per germline. The CDR3 is made up of 14 amino acids. The CDR3 DNA reads as TGTGCCAGCTCACTTCGACAGGGAGAAAACATTCAGTACTTC. It yields the protein CASSLRQGENIQYF.

J is TRBJ2-7 and V is TRBV2; 11 bases are a match to TRBD2. Losses at the gene ends were 6 bases for V and 3 bases for J; bases not matched to a gene: 7. This CDR3 region has 15 residues. Germline loops: CDR1 SNHLY, CDR2 FYNNEI. The CDR3 loop reads CASRPPGLAGYEQYF. DNA of the CDR3: TGTGCCAGCAGACCTCCCGGACTAGCGGGCTACGAGCAGTACTTC.

This chain uses TRBV5-1 with TRBJ2-7, with 11 bases identical to TRBD1. CDR3 length: 16 residues. In germline, CDR1 is SGHRS, CDR2 YFSETQ. V shed 7 bases and J 6 bases; nucleotides not matched to a gene: 15. This chain's CDR3 is CASLSNPGQGVSEQYF. The DNA for the CDR3 is TGCGCCAGCCTCTCTAACCCGGGACAGGGGGTGAGCGAGCAGTACTTC.

The genes are TRBV6-6 and TRBJ2-3; TRBD2 aligns across 9 bases. Germline CDR1 is MNHNY and CDR2 is SVGAGI (reference sequence). With V trimmed by 8 bases and J by 7 bases, 13 bases remained unmatched. This CDR3 is 15 amino acids long. For the CDR3, the DNA is TGTGCCAGCTGGGACCTGGTGGCGGGAGGGCATACGCAGTATTTT. Translation: CASWDLVAGGHTQYF.

The rearrangement joins TRBV28 to TRBJ2-2, with D possibly being TRBD1 (6 bases). The CDR3 is made up of 16 amino acids. V lost 5 bases and J 3 bases, leaving 16 bases between the germline ends. Looked up from germline, CDR1 is MDHEN and CDR2 is SYDVKM. The CDR3 region is CASSLTGQLDTGELFF. In DNA form, the CDR3 reads TGTGCCAGCAGTCTGACAGGACAACTAGACACCGGGGAGCTGTTTTTT.

J is TRBJ1-5 and V is TRBV6-5; no clear D. V was shortened by 8 bases and J by 2 bases, with 19 bases between the two germline ends. CDR3 length: 16 residues. Germline V lookup: CDR1 MNHEY, CDR2 SVGAGI. CDR3 in amino acids: CASCLGRAAGNQPQHF. The DNA of the CDR3 is TGTGCCAGCTGTTTGGGGAGGGCCGCGGGCAATCAGCCCCAGCATTTT.

This clone was found a few times. The chain has TRBV27 and TRBJ1-6; 7 bases match TRBD1. The CDR3 is 15 amino acids. The germline CDR1 and CDR2 sequences are MNHEY and SMNVEV (reference sequence). V shed 6 bases and J 10 bases; nucleotides not matched to a gene: 12. The CDR3 nucleotides are TGTGCCAGCAGAGACAGGGCGGAAGGGCGATCACCCCTCCACTTT. Amino acid sequence: CASRDRAEGRSPLHF.

The chain has TRBV28 and TRBJ1-1, with D hard to call. Trimming shortened V by 3 bases and J by 7 bases, and 15 bases separated the two germline ends. Germline V gene data show CDR1 as MDHEN and CDR2 as SYDVKM. There are 14 residues in the CDR3. Written as DNA, the CDR3 is TGTGCCAGCAGTTTTTACTCGAGCACAGTTGAAGCTTTCTTT. Translating it yields CASSFYSSTVEAFF.

A single count supports this clone. Here the CDR3 DNA reads TGTGCCAGTAGTATGACAAGTAGGTCCTACGAGCAGTACTTC. Translating gives CASSMTSRSYEQYF. V and J are TRBV19 and TRBJ2-7; D gene ambiguous. Germline lookup yields CDR1 LNHDA and CDR2 SQIVND (reference sequence). V was shortened by 3 bases and J by 1 base, with 10 bases between the two germline ends. The CDR3 is 14 amino acids.

The chain is built from TRBV11-2 and TRBJ2-5; D call uncertain. Trimming cost V 1 base and J 5 bases, with 11 bases left between them. The CDR3 loop spans 14 amino acids. Germline-derived CDR1 and CDR2 are SGHAT and FQNNGV. The CDR3 DNA reads as TGTGCCAGCAGCTTAGGGGTAGCTTCGGAGACCCAGTACTTC. Translation: CASSLGVASETQYF.

The V call is TRBV19, the J call TRBJ2-1, with unresolved D. The length of the CDR3 is 14 residues. Trimming removed 3 bases at V and 0 bases at J, with 6 bases between. CDR1 is LNHDA and CDR2 is SQIVND in the germline V gene (reference sequence). The CDR3 loop is CASSMSSSYNEQFF. As DNA, the CDR3 is TGTGCCAGTAGTATGTCGAGCTCCTACAATGAGCAGTTCTTC.

The gene calls are TRBV6-1 and TRBJ1-1; TRBD1 matches at 7 bases. The CDR3 extends over 15 amino acids. Trimming removed 5 bases from V and 1 base from J; junction bases left unmatched: 7. Germline V lookup: CDR1 MNHNS, CDR2 SASEGT. CDR3 bases: TGTGCCAGCAGTAAGTTCCGGGACAGGAACACTGAAGCTTTCTTT. Translated, it gives CASSKFRDRNTEAFF.

The chain uses TRBV5-8 and TRBJ2-7, with TRBD1 as a possible D gene (5 bases). Germline V gives CDR1 SGHTS, CDR2 YDEGEE. The V end was cut by 2 bases, the J end by 1 base, with 10 bases between. The CDR3 covers 14 residues. CDR3 region: CASSFTPGSYEQYF. The CDR3 DNA sequence: TGTGCCAGCAGCTTTACGCCAGGGTCCTACGAGCAGTACTTC. The entire variable domain, with the rest obtained from reference TRBV5-8 and TRBJ2-7, is as follows: EAGVTQSPTHLIKTRGQQATLRCSPISGHTSVYWYQQALGLGLQFLLWYDEGEERNRGNFPPRFSGRQFPNYSSELNVNALELEDSALYLCASSFTPGSYEQYFGPGTRLTVT.

This clone has only a few counts. V and J are TRBV4-2 and TRBJ2-3; tentatively, D is TRBD2 (6 bases). V lost 4 bases and J 2 bases, leaving 13 bases between the germline ends. The CDR3 has 15 residues. Germline V gene lookup returns CDR1 LGHNA and CDR2 YNFKEQ. The CDR3 nucleotides read TGTGCCAGCAGCCCTAGCGAGGCTGACACAGATACGCAGTATTTT. Encoded protein: CASSPSEADTDTQYF.

The rearrangement links TRBV10-2 to TRBJ2-7; D is unresolved. The germline CDR1 and CDR2 sequences are WSHSY and SAAADI. Trimming shortened V by 3 bases and J by 2 bases, and 11 bases separated the two germline ends. The CDR3 spans 14 residues. CDR3 sequence (DNA): TGCGCCAGCAGTGACCCACCTGGCACCTACGAGCAGTACTTC. Translating gives CASSDPPGTYEQYF.

This chain joins TRBV4-2 and TRBJ1-2; unclear D gene. The CDR3 loop spans 14 amino acids. Germline V CDR1 and CDR2: LGHNA, YNFKEQ. The V end lost 4 bases, the J end lost 5 bases, and 14 bases lay between the germline ends. CDR3 coding DNA: TGTGCCAGCAGCCCCCCGAGGATCCTATATGGCTACACCTTC. Translation: CASSPPRILYGYTF.

This rearrangement joins TRBV19 to TRBJ2-6; D possibly corresponds to TRBD1 (7 bases). The CDR3 sequence is 18 residues long. The V end lost 3 bases, the J end lost 0 bases, and 15 bases lay between the germline ends. Germline loops: CDR1 LNHDA, CDR2 SQIVND (reference sequence). The CDR3 reads CASSIGGTASSGANVLTF. CDR3 coding DNA: TGTGCCAGTAGTATTGGAGGGACAGCGAGCTCTGGGGCCAACGTCCTGACTTTC.

The rearrangement joins TRBV11-2 to TRBJ2-3, with D perhaps TRBD2 (6 bases). The CDR3 consists of 17 residues. Germline CDR1 SGHAT, CDR2 FQNNGV. Trimming pared 4 bases from V and 0 bases from J, leaving 17 bases between. The CDR3 DNA reads TGTGCCAGCAGCTCGGGGAGGCGGTCTTCTAGCACAGATACGCAGTATTTT. Amino acid sequence: CASSSGRRSSSTDTQYF.

The chain uses TRBV7-9 and TRBJ1-3, with D tentatively TRBD1 (5 bases). The CDR3 consists of 16 residues. V was shortened by 5 bases and J by 4 bases, with 18 bases between the two germline ends. In germline, CDR1 is SEHNR, CDR2 FQNEAQ (reference sequence). The CDR3 DNA reads TGTGCCAGCAGCCAATTTACCGGGACTCCGGGAAACACCATATATTTT. Translating gives CASSQFTGTPGNTIYF.

This chain connects TRBV21-1 to TRBJ2-7; TRBD1, the D gene given by the table, was not confirmed from the DNA. TRBV21-1 is marked as a pseudogene. This CDR3 comprises 16 residues. This chain's CDR3 is CASSKVVDTYSYEQYF. CDR3 DNA: TGTGCCAGCAGCAAAGTAGTGGACACCTACTCCTACGAGCAGTACTTC.

The genes are TRBV9 and TRBJ2-7; maybe TRBD2 (6 bases). The germline V and J ends were trimmed by 4 bases and 5 bases, with 22 bases remaining between them. Germline V lookup: CDR1 SGDLS, CDR2 YYNGEE. The CDR3 has 16 residues. Here the CDR3 DNA reads TGTGCCAGCAGCCCCGGTCGGACTTTGTGGGGGGACGAGCAGTACTTC. This gives the protein CASSPGRTLWGDEQYF.

This clone came up once. J is TRBJ1-1 and V is TRBV5-5; D not certain. This CDR3 has 14 amino acids. Trimming took 4 bases from V and 1 from J, leaving 11 bases between them. In germline, CDR1 is SGHKS, CDR2 YYEKEE (reference sequence). CDR3 DNA sequence: TGTGCCAGCAGCCCGGAGGCCGCGAACACTGAAGCTTTCTTT. Amino acids: CASSPEAANTEAFF.

The rearrangement joins TRBV6-1 to TRBJ1-5, with D unresolved. Germline lookup yields CDR1 MNHNS and CDR2 SASEGT. The CDR3 is 16 residues long. V shed 2 bases and J shed 2 bases, with 13 bases lying between them. The CDR3 DNA reads TGTGCCAGCAGTGAAATCAGTATCGCTGGCAATCAGCCCCAGCATTTT. It is translated as CASSEISIAGNQPQHF.